This T cell receptor beta chain was profiled in a study of sequential checkpoint blockade in melanoma. The table lists this clone with a few counts. A read error may produce the germline difference seen at one junction end. The method was immunoSEQ multiplex PCR; TCRdb's version includes in-frame clones alone and lacks a portion of them. The data show some 22,000 clones, with 27% seen just once and 6.7% held by the top ten. Documented treatment: randomized to nivolumab then ipilimumab (arm A) or the reverse (arm B). CDR1 and CDR2 from the germline V gene are MNHGY and SAAAGT. The CDR3 totals 15 residues.

This TCR was recovered from a human donor with melanoma. This sequence joins TRBV6-8 and TRBJ2-7; TRBD2 might be the D (6 bases). The sequencing here drew on tumor tissue (inferred from file names), taken from a patient given nivolumab and ipilimumab in sequence. Written as DNA, the CDR3 is TGTGCCAGCAGTGACTCGAGGGACTGCTCCTACGAGCAGTACTTC. Its protein is CASSDSRDCSYEQYF.